These 6 T cell receptor beta chains came from one sample sequenced in a study of OX40 agonist ivuxolimab in advanced cancers. Clones were read by immunoSEQ multiplex PCR, and TCRdb kept only the in-frame ones, dropping some. The data show 75,000 to 100,000 clones, more than 85% seen once. The sequencing used CD4+ or CD8+ T cells sorted from blood, collected in a trial of the OX40 agonist ivuxolimab. The source is an adult with an advanced solid tumor such as melanoma, head and neck, liver or kidney cancer.

J is TRBJ2-7 and V is TRBV18; D is perhaps TRBD1 (6 bases). Germline CDR1 reads KGHSH; CDR2 reads LQKENI. V was pared by 4 bases and J by 0 bases, with 10 bases between. The CDR3 has 14 residues. Written as DNA, the CDR3 is TGTGCCAGCTCACGCCAGGGGAGCTCCTACGAGCAGTACTTC. Translation: CASSRQGSSYEQYF.

The chain recombines TRBV5-4 with TRBJ1-1; a weak D match, TRBD1 (5 bases). CDR3 length equals 14 residues. Trimming cost V 3 bases and J 4 bases, with 13 bases left between them. Germline V gene data show CDR1 as SGHNT and CDR2 as YYREEE (reference sequence). The CDR3 DNA follows: TGTGCCAGCAGCTCGGACACCATAAGCACTGAAGCTTTCTTT. The encoded protein is CASSSDTISTEAFF.

The V and J genes are TRBV2 and TRBJ2-3, with TRBD2 identical over 12 bases. The CDR3 runs to 16 residues. Looked up from germline, CDR1 is SNHLY and CDR2 is FYNNEI. J lost 3 bases, V lost 5 bases, and 6 bases had no gene match. CDR3 loop: CASSSLAGGPTDTQYF. The CDR3 DNA reads as TGTGCCAGCAGTTCTCTAGCGGGAGGGCCGACAGATACGCAGTATTTT.

The J gene is TRBJ2-3, the V gene TRBV7-3; 11 bases are shared with TRBD2. This CDR3 region has 13 residues. Trimming removed 8 bases from V and 3 bases from J; junction bases left unmatched: 1. The germline V gene has CDR1 SGHTA and CDR2 FQGTGA. Here the CDR3 reads CASSSGRTDTQYF. In nucleotides, the CDR3 is TGTGCCAGCTCTAGCGGGAGGACAGATACGCAGTATTTT.

V and J are TRBV18 and TRBJ2-2; 7 nucleotides align to TRBD1. V lost 4 bases, J lost 1 base, and 3 bases stayed unmatched. CDR1 KGHSH and CDR2 LQKENI come from the germline V gene. This CDR3 has 15 amino acids. The CDR3 loop is CASSLRTGNTGELFF. The CDR3 DNA reads TGTGCCAGCTCACTACGGACAGGGAACACCGGGGAGCTGTTTTTT.

This chain uses TRBV28 with TRBJ2-5; D uncertain. With 7 bases removed from V and 5 bases from J, the gap between germline ends came to 14 bases. The CDR3 consists of 13 residues. Germline V gene data show CDR1 as MDHEN and CDR2 as SYDVKM. The CDR3 DNA reads as TGTGCCAGCAATCGGGTTATGTTGGAGACCCAGTACTTC. This gives the protein CASNRVMLETQYF.